These T cell receptor beta chains were read from a single sample in a study of blood T cell repertoires in COVID-19. TCRdb's table, derived via immunoSEQ multiplex PCR, lists solely in-frame clones and lacks some. The data hold fewer than 350,000 clones, with 85% observed a single time. The sequenced sample was PBMCs or T cells enriched from blood (not recorded which). The receptors were gathered from a woman in her fifties or sixties who had recovered from COVID-19. The CDR3 runs from the conserved cysteine through the conserved F or W. A D gene is named only where the DNA matches it firmly. Size is stated for part of the rows, as once, few or many counts, or as a class when the clone is expanded.

d_call | cdr3_length | j_call | v_call | clone_size | cdr3_nt | cdr3_aa
- | 13 | TRBJ2-5 | TRBV29-1 | - | TGCAGCGTACGGACCAGTGGGGGGGAGACCCAGTACTTC | CSVRTSGGETQYF
- | 13 | TRBJ2-3 | TRBV7-3 | - | TGTGCCAGCAGCCGAGATCGGGTGGATACGCAGTATTTT | CASSRDRVDTQYF
TRBD1 | 17 | TRBJ2-3 | TRBV5-4 | - | TGTGCCAGCAGCCATGGGGGGACAGGCCCTAGCACAGATACGCAGTATTTT | CASSHGGTGPSTDTQYF
- | 15 | TRBJ2-2 | TRBV5-1 | - | TGCGCCAGCAGCTTCCTCCCAGGGCTCACCGGGGAGCTGTTTTTT | CASSFLPGLTGELFF
TRBD1 | 14 | TRBJ2-2 | TRBV5-1 | - | TGCGCCAGCAGTATCAGGGGGCAAGTCGGGGAGCTGTTTTTT | CASSIRGQVGELFF
TRBD1 | 16 | TRBJ2-3 | TRBV7-9 | - | TGTGCCAGCAGCTTATTGACAGGGGGAGTCGTAGATACGCAGTATTTT | CASSLLTGGVVDTQYF
- | 15 | TRBJ2-6 | TRBV3-1/TRBV3-2 | - | TGTGCCAGCAGCATAAGAGGCTCTGGGGCCAACGTCCTGACTTTC | CASSIRGSGANVLTF
- | 15 | TRBJ2-2 | TRBV7-6 | few | TGTGCCAGCAGCATGACCGGGACACCCACCGGGGAGCTGTTTTTT | CASSMTGTPTGELFF
TRBD2 | 15 | TRBJ2-7 | TRBV7-8 | - | TGTGCCAGCAGTCCGATGACTAGCGGGATCGACGAGCAGTACTTC | CASSPMTSGIDEQYF
TRBD1 | 15 | TRBJ1-5 | TRBV2 | - | TGTGCCAGCAACGGACAGGGCGGTAGCAATCAGCCCCAGCATTTT | CASNGQGGSNQPQHF
TRBD2 | 15 | TRBJ2-7 | TRBV9 | - | TGTGCCAGCAGCATAGGGACTAGCGCAACCTACGAGCAGTACTTC | CASSIGTSATYEQYF
TRBD2 | 18 | TRBJ2-1 | TRBV18 | - | TGTGCCAGCTCACGAAACTCCCTACTAGCGGGGCGGTACGATGAGCAGTTCTTC | CASSRNSLLAGRYDEQFF
TRBD1 | 15 | TRBJ2-7 | TRBV7-9 | - | TGTGCCAGCAGCCATCTGGGACAGGGGTCTTACGAGCAGTACTTC | CASSHLGQGSYEQYF
- | 15 | TRBJ1-4 | TRBV30 | once | TGTGCCTGGAGTGAAGGAGTATCGACTAATGAAAAACTGTTTTTT | CAWSEGVSTNEKLFF
TRBD1 | 16 | TRBJ1-2 | TRBV7-9 | - | TGTGCCAGCAGGCGGACAGGGATCACCTCCCGGGATGGCTACACCTTC | CASRRTGITSRDGYTF
TRBD1 | 14 | TRBJ1-6 | TRBV27 | once | TGTGCCAGTACCGGGACAGGGTATAATTCACCCCTCCACTTT | CASTGTGYNSPLHF
- | 16 | TRBJ1-3 | TRBV24-1 | once | TGTGCCACCAGTGACCCTACTCCGGGGTCTGGAAACACCATATATTTT | CATSDPTPGSGNTIYF
- | 13 | TRBJ1-5 | TRBV30 | - | TGTGCCTGGAGTATCAGCAATCAGGAGCCCCAGCATTTT | CAWSISNQEPQHF
TRBD1 | 16 | TRBJ1-4 | TRBV28 | - | TGTGCCAGCAGTTTACGTGGCCAGGGGGCGCGTGAAAAACTGTTTTTT | CASSLRGQGAREKLFF
TRBD1 | 14 | TRBJ1-4 | TRBV30 | - | TGTGCCTGGAGTAAAAACAGGGGTGGTGAAAAACTGTTTTTT | CAWSKNRGGEKLFF
- | 16 | TRBJ2-6 | TRBV29-1 | - | TGCAGCGTCTCCTCTACACGGGGAATTGGGGCCAACGTCCTGACTTTC | CSVSSTRGIGANVLTF
- | 14 | TRBJ1-1 | TRBV27 | - | TGTGCCAGCAGTGGACTTTGGGGGAACACTGAAGCTTTCTTT | CASSGLWGNTEAFF
- | 16 | TRBJ1-3 | TRBV3-1/TRBV3-2 | - | TGTGCCAGCAGCCCGGAGGAGGTCTCCTCTGGAAACACCATATATTTT | CASSPEEVSSGNTIYF
TRBD1 | 16 | TRBJ1-1 | TRBV10-3 | - | TGTGCCATCAGTGATGCCAGGGGGAAGTCGGGCACTGAAGCTTTCTTT | CAISDARGKSGTEAFF
- | 16 | TRBJ1-1 | TRBV21-1 | few | TGTGCCAGCAGCAAAGAACAGGGGGCGATCAACACTGAAGCTTTCTTT | CASSKEQGAINTEAFF
TRBD2 | 16 | TRBJ2-1 | TRBV27 | once | TGTGCCAGCAGGACCAAACTAGCGGGAGTGTACAATGAGCAGTTCTTC | CASRTKLAGVYNEQFF
TRBD1 | 13 | TRBJ1-5 | TRBV19 | - | TGTGCCAGTAGTGACAGGGTGAATCAGCCCCAGCATTTT | CASSDRVNQPQHF